Described below is a single T cell receptor (beta chain) sequence and its context. The length of the CDR3 is 14 residues. V lost 4 bases to trimming and J lost 1 base, with 11 bases between them. The germline V gene has CDR1 MNHNS and CDR2 SASEGT. This sample stems from a study of shared clonotypes between healthy human individuals. Sequencing used immunoSEQ multiplex PCR; TCRdb keeps in-frame clones, though not all of them. The profile shows more than 2 million clones, 85% to 95% of them singletons. The material sequenced was naive CD4+ T cells sorted from blood. Described subset: CD45RA+ positively selected. The source of this sequence is a man aged 18 to 29 in good health. This chain connects TRBV6-1 to TRBJ2-7; weak D call: TRBD1 (5 bases). The DNA of the CDR3 is TGTGCCAGCAGTGGACAGACCCATTCCTACGAGCAGTACTTC. Its translation: CASSGQTHSYEQYF.